This T cell receptor beta chain was recorded in a study of regulatory T cells in long-lasting Graves disease. The TCR beta library used iRepertoire HTBI primers with Arm-PCR amplification of CDR3. In TCRdb, the multiplex PCR reads were re-called with MiXCR into one record per CDR3 protein. The sample shows roughly 520,000 distinct CDR3 sequences, about 12% of them seen only once. V shed 6 bases, J shed 2 bases, and the junction held 11 bases outside the gene matches. This CDR3 is built from 16 residues. About this clonotype itself: One base away lies a much larger clone, so this may be a sequencing read error.

Specified time point: newly diagnosed GD, antithyroid drugs for less than 3 months. Making the TCR library involved RNA that had been extracted from PBMCs. These records were also assigned to another study, of T cells in Graves' hyperthyroidism and ophthalmopathy.

Sequences were derived from peripheral blood mononuclear cells (PBMCs), sampled at new diagnosis, from a patient treated with antithyroid drugs. The rearrangement uses TRBV12-3 or TRBV12-4 and TRBJ2-3, with 7 bases that match TRBD2. The TCR sequence derives from a woman in her thirties with Graves disease. The CDR3 region is CASSRFAGAPTDTQYF. The CDR3 DNA reads TGTGCCAGCAGCCGTTTCGCGGGAGCCCCCACAGATACGCAGTATTTT.